This TCR beta chain was recorded in a study of CD8+CD57+ T cells in acquired aplastic anemia. Genomic DNA served as template for TCR beta VDJ and CDR3 profiling. From the reads, TCRdb called clonotypes with MiXCR, one entry per CDR3 protein. The sample includes roughly 420,000 distinct CDR3 sequences, just under 70% of them seen just once. Germline V CDR1 and CDR2: SNHLY, FYNNEI. Trimming shortened V by 4 bases and J by 10 bases, and 10 bases separated the two germline ends. The CDR3 loop spans 12 amino acids. The chain has TRBV2 and TRBJ1-4; D gene uncertain. Sequencing was performed on sorted CD4+, CD8+, or CD8+CD57+ T cells (not recorded which) from PBMCs. This clonotype was sampled from a human donor in good health, serving as a control. The CDR3 nucleotides are TGTGCCAGCAGTGGGACGGGTGGAAAACTGTTTTTT. This sequence encodes CASSGTGGKLFF.